This entry features one T cell receptor (beta chain) sequence. The source of the sample is a study of blood T cell repertoires in COVID-19. Study context: The samples span acute and convalescent COVID-19 from the United States, Italy and Spain.

Germline CDR1 and CDR2: KGHSH and LQKENI. With 5 bases removed from V and 6 bases from J, the gap between germline ends came to 9 bases. The CDR3 runs to 12 residues. Libraries were prepared by immunoSEQ multiplex PCR; TCRdb keeps only in-frame clonotypes and omits some of them. The profile shows 100,000 or so clones, 80% to 85% of them singletons. The sample consisted of peripheral blood. This clonotype was sampled from a woman older than 75 with acute or convalescent COVID-19. The chain links TRBV18 to TRBJ2-3; no definite D call. The CDR3 sequence: CASSSARDTQYF. CDR3 sequence (DNA): TGTGCCAGCTCATCAGCTAGGGATACGCAGTATTTT. Together with reference TRBV18 and TRBJ2-3, the CDR3 gives the full variable domain: NAGVMQNPRHLVRRRGQEARLRCSPMKGHSHVYWYRQLPEEGLKFMVYLQKENIIDESGMPKERFSAEFPKEGPSILRIQQVVRGDSAAYFCASSSARDTQYFGPGTRLTVL.